These 11 T cell receptor beta chains were all obtained from the same sample, sequenced in a study of T cell responses to AZD1222 COVID-19 vaccine. Sequenced by immunoSEQ multiplex PCR; TCRdb stores in-frame clones only, minus some. The sample includes 100,000 to 150,000 clones, around 90% of them seen just once. This material consisted of peripheral blood, taken on day 0 of AZD1222 vaccination. Source of these receptors: an adult in good health.

V usage is TRBV5-4 and J usage is TRBJ1-2; 7 bases line up with TRBD1. CDR1 SGHNT and CDR2 YYREEE come from the germline V gene (reference sequence). The CDR3 contains 13 residues. Losses at the gene ends were 0 bases for V and 8 bases for J; bases not matched to a gene: 4. DNA for the CDR3: TGTGCCAGCAGCTTGGCGCAGGGGGGAGGCTACACCTTC. It encodes CASSLAQGGGYTF.

The chain has TRBV19 and TRBJ1-5, with 7 bases lining up with TRBD1. Trimming cost V 5 bases and J 0 bases; bases outside gene matches: 13. CDR3 length equals 18 residues. The V gene's germline CDR1 is LNHDA and CDR2 SQIVND (reference sequence). CDR3 loop: CASSAGQSSGYSNQPQHF. The CDR3 bases are TGTGCCAGTAGTGCGGGACAGTCTTCTGGCTATAGCAATCAGCCCCAGCATTTT.

V and J are TRBV6-1 and TRBJ2-5; 12 positions match TRBD1. V lost 1 base and J lost 4; bases outside the gene matches: 7. The CDR3 totals 17 residues. Germline CDR1 MNHNS, CDR2 SASEGT. CDR3 sequence reads: CASSEGVGQGAGETQYF. The CDR3 DNA reads as TGTGCCAGCAGTGAAGGAGTGGGACAGGGGGCTGGAGAGACCCAGTACTTC.

The chain carries TRBV18 and TRBJ1-2; TRBD1 aligns across 7 bases. CDR3 length: 14 residues. CDR1 KGHSH and CDR2 LQKENI come from the germline V gene. The junction had 5 bases not matched to a gene; V was cut back by 5 bases and J by 2 bases. DNA for the CDR3: TGTGCCAGCTCATCTGGACAGGAAAACTATGGCTACACCTTC. Translating it yields CASSSGQENYGYTF.

Worth noting for this clone: This same CDR3 is encoded by further DNA sequences in the sample. The chain links TRBV18 to TRBJ1-4, with 8 bases aligning to TRBD1. V lost 3 bases, J lost 8 bases, and 2 bases stayed unmatched. This CDR3 spans 13 amino acids. Germline CDR1 is KGHSH and CDR2 is LQKENI. The CDR3 loop reads CASSPRTGEKLFF. CDR3 DNA sequence: TGTGCCAGCTCACCTCGGACAGGGGAAAAACTGTTTTTT.

The chain has TRBV5-6 and TRBJ2-1, with D possibly being TRBD2 (6 bases). The CDR3 has 16 amino acids. Trimming cost V 4 bases and J 0 bases, with 14 bases left between them. Germline lookup yields CDR1 SGHDT and CDR2 YYEEEE. As DNA, the CDR3 is TGTGCCAGCAGCGCCGTAGCGGAACGCTCCTACAATGAGCAGTTCTTC. Its protein product is CASSAVAERSYNEQFF.

The chain carries TRBV5-6 and TRBJ2-1; unclear D gene. The germline V gene encodes CDR1 SGHDT and CDR2 YYEEEE. V lost 4 bases and J 10 bases, leaving 9 bases between the germline ends. The CDR3 sequence is 11 residues long. DNA for the CDR3: TGTGCCAGCAGCGATTTCAGGGAGCAGTTCTTC. Translation: CASSDFREQFF.

The V call is TRBV27, the J call TRBJ2-5; D is uncertain. This CDR3 comprises 11 residues. Per the germline V gene, CDR1 is MNHEY and CDR2 is SMNVEV (reference sequence). V lost 6 bases, J lost 5 bases, and 7 bases lay in between. CDR3 in amino acids: CASRGLETQYF. The CDR3, as DNA: TGTGCCAGCAGGGGTCTTGAGACCCAGTACTTC.

V is TRBV20-1 and J is TRBJ2-5; D ambiguous. Trimming cost V 3 bases and J 5 bases, with 7 bases left between them. From germline, CDR1 is DFQATT and CDR2 SNEGSKA (reference sequence). This CDR3 contains 11 residues. This CDR3 reads CSARSRETQYF. The CDR3 DNA follows: TGCAGTGCTAGGTCGCGGGAGACCCAGTACTTC.

The chain is built from TRBV30 and TRBJ2-7; no firm D call. Trimming removed 7 bases from V and 2 bases from J, with 15 bases in between. The CDR3 length is 13 residues. CDR1 and CDR2 from the germline V gene are GTSNPN and SVGIG (reference sequence). CDR3 loop: CAFLRPGPYEQYF. The CDR3, as DNA: TGTGCCTTCCTCCGGCCAGGACCCTACGAGCAGTACTTC.

The chain carries TRBV7-9 and TRBJ2-3; D not resolved. V was cut by 5 bases and J by 1 base, with 13 bases left in between. Germline V lookup: CDR1 SEHNR, CDR2 FQNEAQ (reference sequence). The CDR3 sequence is 15 residues long. CDR3 nucleotide sequence: TGTGCCAGCAGCACCCTGGCTGGTGGCACAGATACGCAGTATTTT. Translated: CASSTLAGGTDTQYF.